These 22 T cell receptor beta chains share one sample of origin, sequenced in a study of OX40 agonist ivuxolimab in advanced cancers. TCRdb keeps only in-frame clones here, not all; method: immunoSEQ multiplex PCR. The sample records roughly 120,000 clones, 85% to 95% being singletons. The sequences come from CD4+ or CD8+ T cells sorted from blood, collected in a trial of the OX40 agonist ivuxolimab. These receptors all come from an adult with an advanced solid tumor such as melanoma, head and neck, liver or kidney cancer.

The CDR3 reads CASSLVGGTSPLHF. In nucleotides, the CDR3 is TGTGCCAGCAGCTTAGTGGGGGGTACTTCACCCCTCCACTTT. V and J are TRBV11-2 and TRBJ1-6, with a tentative D call TRBD1 (5 bases). Germline V gene lookup returns CDR1 SGHAT and CDR2 FQNNGV. The CDR3 loop spans 14 amino acids. V shed 1 base and J shed 9 bases, with 10 bases lying between them.

The chain joins TRBV4-1 to TRBJ1-5; D possibly corresponds to TRBD1 (5 bases). This CDR3 has 18 residues. Looked up from germline, CDR1 is MGHRA and CDR2 is YSYEKL. Deletions cut 1 base from V and 9 bases from J, with 25 bases between. For the CDR3, the DNA is TGCGCCAGCAGCCAAGGGTTTATCCGGGACGGACCCAAAGGGCCCCAGCATTTT. Protein sequence: CASSQGFIRDGPKGPQHF.

The rearrangement joins TRBV5-4 to TRBJ2-3; D possibly uses TRBD1 or TRBD2 (5 bases each). V lost 0 bases and J lost 1, with 9 bases in between. Germline lookup yields CDR1 SGHNT and CDR2 YYREEE (reference sequence). The CDR3 loop spans 15 amino acids. Here the CDR3 reads CASSLVLGGTDTQYF. DNA for the CDR3: TGTGCCAGCAGCTTGGTCCTGGGGGGCACAGATACGCAGTATTTT.

CDR3: CASSPELARQETQYF. DNA for the CDR3: TGTGCCAGCTCACCGGAACTAGCGCGCCAAGAGACCCAGTACTTC. V usage is TRBV18 and J usage is TRBJ2-5, with 7 bases aligning to TRBD2. CDR3 length: 15 residues. Germline V gene data show CDR1 as KGHSH and CDR2 as LQKENI. J was trimmed by 1 base and V by 3 bases; bases with no gene match: 5.

V usage is TRBV6-1 and J usage is TRBJ2-7, with 7 bases matching TRBD2. This CDR3 has 16 residues. J gave up 4 bases and V 2 bases, and 11 bases lay outside the gene matches. Germline loops: CDR1 MNHNS, CDR2 SASEGT. The DNA of the CDR3 is TGTGCCAGCAGTGAAAGTTCATTCAGGCGGGAGTACGAGCAGTACTTC. The encoded protein is CASSESSFRREYEQYF.

The rearrangement joins TRBV10-2 to TRBJ2-7; D gene unclear. The CDR3 has 14 residues. In germline, CDR1 is WSHSY, CDR2 SAAADI. The V end was cut by 1 base, the J end by 0 bases, with 7 bases between. The DNA for the CDR3 is TGCGCCAGCAGTGAGTTGGGCAGCTCCTACGAGCAGTACTTC. Protein product: CASSELGSSYEQYF.

The chain couples TRBV14 to TRBJ2-6, with D tentatively TRBD1 or TRBD2 (6 bases each). The CDR3 has 17 residues. Trimming pared 4 bases from V and 4 bases from J, leaving 17 bases between. Per germline, CDR1 SGHDN and CDR2 FVKESK. In nucleotides, the CDR3 is TGTGCCAGCAGCCGAAGGGGGGTGCTAACCGGGGCCAACGTCCTGACTTTC. Amino acid sequence: CASSRRGVLTGANVLTF.

The chain carries TRBV5-1 and TRBJ1-1, with D uncertain. The CDR3 is 13 residues long. V lost 4 bases and J lost 3, with 10 bases in between. The germline CDR1 and CDR2 sequences are SGHRS and YFSETQ. The CDR3 DNA reads TGCGCCAGCAGCCAAGTCGGGGACACTGAAGCTTTCTTT. Protein product: CASSQVGDTEAFF.

The chain joins TRBV30 to TRBJ1-2; TRBD1 might be the D (5 bases). The V gene's germline CDR1 is GTSNPN and CDR2 SVGIG (reference sequence). This CDR3 comprises 14 residues. V dropped 4 bases and J dropped 8 bases, with 20 bases sitting between them. The CDR3 reads CAWTLSQGARGYTF. CDR3 bases: TGTGCCTGGACTCTCTCCCAAGGGGCTAGGGGCTACACCTTC.

The chain joins TRBV9 to TRBJ2-3; the match to TRBD1 covers 9 bases. Trimming took 1 base from V and 5 from J; bases not matched to a gene: 5. This CDR3 has 15 residues. The V gene's germline CDR1 is SGDLS and CDR2 YYNGEE. CDR3 sequence: CASSVTGTGLDTQYF. The CDR3 DNA reads TGTGCCAGCAGCGTAACCGGGACAGGGCTAGATACGCAGTATTTT. Full variable domain (remainder filled in from reference TRBV9 and TRBJ2-3): DSGVTQTPKHLITATGQRVTLRCSPRSGDLSVYWYQQSLDQGLQFLIQYYNGEERAKGNILERFSAQQFPDLHSELNLSSLELGDSALYFCASSVTGTGLDTQYFGPGTRLTVL.

Details on this clone: Different DNA sequences within this sample yield the same CDR3. This sequence joins TRBV7-2 and TRBJ1-5; D not certain. CDR3 length: 15 amino acids. Trimming stripped 1 base from V and 7 bases from J, with 14 bases between. From germline, CDR1 is SGHTA and CDR2 FQGNSA. CDR3 sequence: CASSLVPGWYQPQHF. Written as DNA, the CDR3 is TGTGCCAGCAGCTTAGTCCCCGGCTGGTACCAGCCCCAGCATTTT.

The chain employs TRBV6-6 and TRBJ2-1, with D perhaps matching TRBD1 (5 bases). The CDR3 runs 13 residues. Trimming stripped 8 bases from V and 4 bases from J, with 12 bases between. Germline V lookup: CDR1 MNHNY, CDR2 SVGAGI (reference sequence). The DNA for the CDR3 is TGTGCCAGCGATAATAGGGGATACAATGAGCAGTTCTTC. The encoded protein is CASDNRGYNEQFF.

The chain carries TRBV5-8 and TRBJ1-1; 8 nucleotides match TRBD1. The CDR3 covers 15 residues. In germline, CDR1 is SGHTS, CDR2 YDEGEE. Trimming cost V 6 bases and J 1 base; bases outside gene matches: 8. DNA of the CDR3: TGTGCCAGCAACCGCGTCGGACAGGGGAACACTGAAGCTTTCTTT. It codes for CASNRVGQGNTEAFF.

The chain links TRBV27 to TRBJ1-3, with unresolved D. This CDR3 is 12 amino acids long. Germline V gene sequence: CDR1 MNHEY, CDR2 SMNVEV (reference sequence). V was shortened by 5 bases and J by 4 bases, with 6 bases between the two germline ends. This CDR3 reads CASSGRGNTIYF. In DNA, the CDR3 is TGTGCCAGCAGTGGACGCGGAAACACCATATATTTT.

The chain uses TRBV7-3 and TRBJ2-7, with no clear D. Germline V gives CDR1 SGHTA, CDR2 FQGTGA. The V end was cut by 2 bases, the J end by 3 bases, with 8 bases between. This CDR3 has 13 residues. The CDR3 DNA follows: TGTGCCAGCAGCTTAGAGCTGAACTACGAGCAGTACTTC. Translation gives CASSLELNYEQYF.

The V gene is TRBV28, the J gene TRBJ2-3; 7 nucleotides align to TRBD2. The trim removed 6 bases at V and 4 bases at J, leaving 10 bases unmatched. The CDR3 has 15 amino acids. The germline gives CDR1 MDHEN, CDR2 SYDVKM. In nucleotides, the CDR3 is TGTGCCAGCAGCGGTAGCGGGTCCCTGGCAGATACGCAGTATTTT. This encodes CASSGSGSLADTQYF.

The chain has TRBV7-9 and TRBJ2-7; no clear D. CDR1 and CDR2 from the germline V gene are SEHNR and FQNEAQ (reference sequence). This CDR3 has 12 residues. With 3 bases removed from V and 3 bases from J, the gap between germline ends came to 6 bases. The CDR3: CASSLPSYEQYF. For the CDR3, the DNA is TGTGCCAGCAGCTTGCCCAGCTACGAGCAGTACTTC.

The chain is built from TRBV7-9 and TRBJ2-2, with D tentatively TRBD1 (6 bases). V lost 3 bases to trimming and J lost 1 base, with 12 bases between them. This CDR3 region has 16 residues. Germline CDR1 and CDR2: SEHNR and FQNEAQ (reference sequence). The CDR3 is CASSLDRTENTGELFF. For the CDR3, the DNA is TGTGCCAGCAGCTTGGACCGGACAGAGAACACCGGGGAGCTGTTTTTT.

V usage is TRBV5-1 and J usage is TRBJ2-3; D not resolved. Trimming pared 2 bases from V and 2 bases from J, leaving 6 bases between. The CDR3 is 13 residues long. Germline assignment: CDR1 SGHRS and CDR2 YFSETQ. The CDR3 coding sequence is TGCGCCAGCAGCTTTACACCCACAGATACGCAGTATTTT. Its translation is CASSFTPTDTQYF.

This clone came up once. The chain is built from TRBV7-2 and TRBJ2-3, with 8 positions matching TRBD2. The V gene's germline CDR1 is SGHTA and CDR2 FQGNSA. The CDR3 consists of 14 residues. Trimming cost V 3 bases and J 4 bases; bases outside gene matches: 3. CDR3 region: CASSFEAGADTQYF. The CDR3 DNA follows: TGTGCCAGCAGCTTCGAAGCGGGGGCAGATACGCAGTATTTT.

V is TRBV7-8 and J is TRBJ1-1; tentative D call: TRBD1 (6 bases). Germline V lookup: CDR1 SGHVS, CDR2 FQNEAQ. V lost 5 bases, J lost 4 bases, and 14 bases lay in between. The CDR3 sequence is 14 residues long. CDR3 DNA: TGTGCCAGCAGCGAACAGGGTGGGGGCACTGAAGCTTTCTTT. Translated, it gives CASSEQGGGTEAFF.

The gene calls are TRBV28 and TRBJ2-7; 8 nucleotides line up with TRBD1. Germline lookup yields CDR1 MDHEN and CDR2 SYDVKM. J was trimmed by 3 bases and V by 3 bases; bases with no gene match: 1. The CDR3 sequence is 13 residues long. The chain's CDR3 is CASSFDRGYEQYF. For the CDR3, the DNA is TGTGCCAGCAGTTTTGACAGGGGCTACGAGCAGTACTTC.